The 32 T cell receptor beta chains below were found in one sample sequenced in a study of blood T cell repertoires in COVID-19. Sequenced by immunoSEQ multiplex PCR; TCRdb stores in-frame clones only, minus some. The table lists about 670,000 clones, over 80% of them singletons. The sequencing input was peripheral blood. Receptors originate from a woman between 18 and 29 years old with acute or convalescent COVID-19.

This clone was picked up one time. This rearrangement joins TRBV5-6 to TRBJ1-3, with D uncertain. Deletions cut 2 bases from V and 3 bases from J, with 9 bases between. CDR3 length: 14 amino acids. Germline V gene lookup returns CDR1 SGHDT and CDR2 YYEEEE. CDR3 sequence (DNA): TGTGCCAGCAGCTTACGGGGTGGTGGAAACACCATATATTTT. Its protein is CASSLRGGGNTIYF.

The rearrangement links TRBV7-9 to TRBJ2-2, with a possible D match to TRBD2 (6 bases). V lost 1 base and J 1 base, leaving 10 bases between the germline ends. The CDR3 has 16 residues. The germline gives CDR1 SEHNR, CDR2 FQNEAQ (reference sequence). The DNA of the CDR3 is TGTGCCAGCAGCTTAGAAGCGGGCCTGAACACCGGGGAGCTGTTTTTT. Protein: CASSLEAGLNTGELFF.

The V call is TRBV4-3, the J call TRBJ2-6, with TRBD2 as a possible D gene (6 bases). The CDR3 has 17 residues. In germline, CDR1 is LGHNA, CDR2 YSLEER. The V gene lost 5 bases and the J gene lost 0 bases, with 14 bases spanning the gap. The CDR3 sequence: CASSSRDSRSGANVLTF. CDR3 bases: TGCGCCAGCAGCTCCCGGGACTCGCGCTCTGGGGCCAACGTCCTGACTTTC.

The genes are TRBV25-1 and TRBJ2-1; tentatively, D is TRBD2 (6 bases). V lost 2 bases to trimming and J lost 8 bases, with 22 bases between them. This CDR3 has 17 amino acids. Germline CDR1 is MGHDK and CDR2 is SYGVNS. CDR3 sequence reads: CASSEPDVRGNFYEQFF. The CDR3 bases are TGTGCCAGCAGTGAACCGGATGTTCGGGGGAATTTCTATGAGCAGTTCTTC.

V is TRBV28 and J is TRBJ1-2; a possible D gene is TRBD1 (6 bases). The CDR3 is made up of 14 amino acids. Germline CDR1 is MDHEN and CDR2 is SYDVKM. Between the trimmed V and J ends, which lost 8 bases and 7 bases, there was a span of 20 bases. The CDR3 region is CASSVAGGPSGYTF. The CDR3 DNA reads as TGTGCCAGCTCGGTTGCGGGGGGGCCCAGTGGCTACACCTTC.

Only a few counts were recorded for this clone. The chain has TRBV11-2 and TRBJ1-2, with 7 bases matching TRBD1. With V trimmed by 4 bases and J by 8 bases, 13 bases remained unmatched. This CDR3 is built from 15 residues. CDR1 is SGHAT, CDR2 FQNNGV, per germline. Here the CDR3 DNA reads TGTGCCAGCAGCTACGACAGGGCCCCTGGGAGGGGCTACACCTTC. Translating gives CASSYDRAPGRGYTF.

This clone was recorded once. The chain couples TRBV6-1 to TRBJ2-7, with D tentatively TRBD2 (6 bases). V shed 2 bases and J shed 6 bases, with 20 bases lying between them. CDR3 length: 16 amino acids. The germline V gene has CDR1 MNHNS and CDR2 SASEGT. The CDR3 DNA sequence: TGTGCCAGCAGTGAAATTATGGCGGGGTCCCCCCTCGAGCAGTACTTC. Its protein product is CASSEIMAGSPLEQYF.

V usage is TRBV19 and J usage is TRBJ2-7; 10 bases match TRBD2. The V segment lost 0 bases and the J segment 3 bases; nucleotides outside the gene matches: 5. The germline gives CDR1 LNHDA, CDR2 SQIVND (reference sequence). The CDR3 runs 16 residues. The CDR3 bases are TGTGCCAGTAGTATAGATCAGCGGGGGGGCCTCTACGAGCAGTACTTC. Protein product: CASSIDQRGGLYEQYF.

The CDR3: CASSQGPSGTGHFF. The CDR3 DNA follows: TGTGCCAGCAGCCAAGGACCTTCTGGGACAGGGCATTTCTTC. The chain joins TRBV3-1 (or the pseudogene TRBV3-2) to TRBJ2-1; 9 nucleotides line up with TRBD1. The trim removed 1 base at V and 16 bases at J, leaving 11 bases unmatched. CDR1 is LGHDT and CDR2 is YNNKEL in the germline V gene (reference sequence). This CDR3 has 14 amino acids.

In this sample, this clone turned up a few times. Other DNA sequences in the sample encode the same CDR3. The chain employs TRBV18 and TRBJ2-7, with a tentative D call TRBD2 (6 bases). The germline V and J ends were trimmed by 5 bases and 1 base, with 12 bases remaining between them. This CDR3 has 14 residues. Per the germline V gene, CDR1 is KGHSH and CDR2 is LQKENI. In DNA form, the CDR3 reads TGTGCCAGCTCAGCGGGGACGCCATCCTACGAGCAGTACTTC. Its protein product is CASSAGTPSYEQYF.

This clone was seen a handful of times. The chain joins TRBV5-1 to TRBJ1-5; 9 bases are shared with TRBD1. Germline V gene lookup returns CDR1 SGHRS and CDR2 YFSETQ. The V segment lost 7 bases and the J segment 4 bases; nucleotides outside the gene matches: 15. The CDR3 is 17 amino acids. The CDR3 DNA is TGCGCCAGCCACCCCCTTTGGGACAGGGAGGGGAATCAGCCCCAGCATTTT. It is translated as CASHPLWDREGNQPQHF.

The V gene is TRBV9, the J gene TRBJ1-2; perhaps TRBD1 as D (5 bases). Germline values: CDR1 SGDLS, CDR2 YYNGEE. This CDR3 is 14 amino acids long. Between the trimmed V and J ends, which lost 2 bases and 4 bases, there was a span of 12 bases. CDR3 bases: TGTGCCAGCAGCGTTAACAGCGGGACCTATGGCTACACCTTC. It yields the protein CASSVNSGTYGYTF.

The CDR3 region is CASSLGAGWNQPQHF. DNA for the CDR3: TGTGCCAGCAGCTTAGGAGCAGGGTGGAATCAGCCCCAGCATTTT. The chain has TRBV7-2 and TRBJ1-5, with D possibly matching TRBD1 (5 bases). CDR1 and CDR2 (germline): SGHTA, FQGNSA. Trimming cost V 1 base and J 4 bases, with 11 bases left between them. This CDR3 is 15 amino acids long.

The gene calls are TRBV10-3 and TRBJ1-2; 9 bases line up with TRBD1. From germline, CDR1 is ENHRY and CDR2 SYGVKD. This CDR3 has 13 residues. With 7 bases clipped from V and 11 bases from J, the junction kept 11 bases outside the gene matches. The CDR3 region has the DNA TGTGCCATCACCCGGGACAGGGTCCTGGGATACACCTTC. Translated, it gives CAITRDRVLGYTF.

The chain links TRBV6-5 to TRBJ1-2, with a weak D call TRBD1 (5 bases). Germline assignment: CDR1 MNHEY and CDR2 SVGAGI. The CDR3 has 16 residues. Trimming removed 0 bases from V and 2 bases from J, with 13 bases in between. DNA for the CDR3: TGTGCCAGCAGTTACTCCTCTGGCAGGGCCAACTATGGCTACACCTTC. Its protein is CASSYSSGRANYGYTF.

The chain is built from TRBV11-2 and TRBJ2-5; D remains unclear. This CDR3 is built from 13 residues. CDR1 SGHAT and CDR2 FQNNGV come from the germline V gene. Trimming pared 3 bases from V and 4 bases from J, leaving 9 bases between. The CDR3, as DNA: TGTGCCAGCAGCTTTGATCCCGGAGAGACCCAGTACTTC. Its translation is CASSFDPGETQYF.

This sequence joins TRBV27 and TRBJ2-1; TRBD1 aligns across 7 bases. Germline lookup yields CDR1 MNHEY and CDR2 SMNVEV (reference sequence). CDR3 length equals 15 residues. V shed 5 bases and J 0 bases; nucleotides not matched to a gene: 4. The chain's CDR3 is CASSPEGASYNEQFF. CDR3 nucleotide sequence: TGTGCCAGCAGTCCTGAGGGGGCCTCCTACAATGAGCAGTTCTTC.

The gene calls are TRBV6-5 and TRBJ2-7; D perhaps matches TRBD2 (6 bases). Between the trimmed V and J ends, which lost 2 bases and 3 bases, there was a span of 8 bases. The V gene's germline CDR1 is MNHEY and CDR2 SVGAGI. The length of the CDR3 is 13 residues. CDR3 residues: CASSYMGGYEQYF. CDR3 DNA: TGTGCCAGCAGTTACATGGGGGGCTACGAGCAGTACTTC.

V is TRBV27 and J is TRBJ2-7; the match to TRBD1 covers 10 bases. The CDR3 consists of 14 residues. Germline V gene sequence: CDR1 MNHEY, CDR2 SMNVEV (reference sequence). Losses at the gene ends were 6 bases for V and 5 bases for J; bases not matched to a gene: 7. CDR3 in amino acids: CASSLGQGTHEQYF. In DNA form, the CDR3 reads TGTGCCAGCAGCCTGGGACAGGGGACCCACGAGCAGTACTTC.

This chain joins TRBV6-2 or TRBV6-3 and TRBJ1-6; 7 bases align to TRBD1. The CDR3 is made up of 14 amino acids. V lost 6 bases and J lost 6; bases outside the gene matches: 5. From germline, CDR1 is MNHEY and CDR2 SVGEGT. CDR3 region: CASSLTGFNSPLHF. The DNA of the CDR3 is TGTGCCAGCAGCCTGACAGGGTTTAATTCACCCCTCCACTTT.

The chain couples TRBV9 to TRBJ2-2, with a tentative D call TRBD2 (5 bases). CDR1 is SGDLS and CDR2 is YYNGEE in the germline V gene. This CDR3 comprises 13 residues. The V and J ends lost 6 bases and 4 bases respectively, with 10 bases between them. This CDR3 reads CASTGYGTGELFF. The CDR3 DNA follows: TGTGCCAGCACGGGGTATGGCACCGGGGAGCTGTTTTTT.

V gene TRBV2 combines with J gene TRBJ1-1; 7 bases agree with TRBD1. CDR3 length equals 16 residues. Germline V gene sequence: CDR1 SNHLY, CDR2 FYNNEI. The J segment lost 2 bases and the V segment lost 4 bases, leaving 10 bases of the junction unmatched. The CDR3 nucleotides read TGTGCCAGCAGTGCAACGATCGGGACAGATAACACTGAAGCTTTCTTT. Its protein is CASSATIGTDNTEAFF.

The chain has TRBV6-2 or TRBV6-3 and TRBJ1-1; D might be TRBD1 (5 bases). V was pared by 2 bases and J by 9 bases, with 16 bases between. The CDR3 is 14 amino acids. Germline CDR1 reads MNHEY; CDR2 reads SVGEGT. CDR3 amino acids: CASSYLAGKNKAFF. CDR3 coding DNA: TGTGCCAGCAGTTACCTGGCAGGGAAGAACAAAGCTTTCTTT.

The CDR3 bases are TGTGCCAGCAGCTTAGTAAGGGGGCAGAGCACCGGGGAGCTGTTTTTT. It is translated as CASSLVRGQSTGELFF. This chain joins TRBV7-2 and TRBJ2-2, with TRBD1 matching 7 bases. J was trimmed by 4 bases and V by 1 base; bases with no gene match: 6. The CDR3 runs 16 residues. Germline CDR1 reads SGHTA; CDR2 reads FQGNSA.

About this clone itself: The junction differs from germline at one of its ends, possibly a read error. V is TRBV6-2 or TRBV6-3 and J is TRBJ1-2; D unclear. Germline CDR1 and CDR2: MNHEY and SVGEGT. The CDR3 covers 11 residues. The CDR3 bases are TGTGCCAGCAGTTCGAACTATGGCTACACTTTC. It specifies CASSSNYGYTF.

This clone occurred a few times. J is TRBJ1-1 and V is TRBV11-3; possible D gene TRBD1, 5 bases. Germline values: CDR1 SGHNT, CDR2 YENEEA. The CDR3 runs 12 residues. V was shortened by 5 bases and J by 8 bases, with 12 bases between the two germline ends. CDR3 bases: TGTGCCAGCAGCCTTTCCCGGGGGGAAGCTTTCTTT. This translates into CASSLSRGEAFF.

The chain links TRBV28 to TRBJ1-6; D possibly corresponds to TRBD1 (6 bases). Germline CDR1 is MDHEN and CDR2 is SYDVKM. This CDR3 comprises 15 residues. V lost 2 bases and J 4 bases, leaving 9 bases between the germline ends. CDR3 nucleotides: TGTGCCAGCAGTTTAGGAGACAGGTATAATTCACCCCTCCACTTT. Translation: CASSLGDRYNSPLHF.

The chain carries TRBV6-5 and TRBJ1-1; D might be TRBD1 (6 bases). The germline V and J ends were trimmed by 6 bases and 1 base, with 9 bases remaining between them. The germline gives CDR1 MNHEY, CDR2 SVGAGI. The CDR3 runs to 13 residues. The chain's CDR3 is CASSGQSNTEAFF. In nucleotides, the CDR3 is TGTGCCAGCAGCGGACAGTCGAACACTGAAGCTTTCTTT.

The CDR3, as DNA: TGTGCCAGCAGCTTCTGGGGGGGGCCGGGGAACACTGAAGCTTTCTTT. This codes for CASSFWGGPGNTEAFF. The chain uses TRBV5-8 and TRBJ1-1; tentative D call: TRBD1 (6 bases). The V end lost 2 bases, the J end lost 1 base, and 15 bases lay between the germline ends. This CDR3 comprises 16 residues. Germline V gene lookup returns CDR1 SGHTS and CDR2 YDEGEE.

The V gene is TRBV5-6, the J gene TRBJ2-5; 7 nucleotides match TRBD1. Germline trimming cut 5 bases from V and 5 bases from J; bases unmatched to any gene: 9. CDR1 is SGHDT and CDR2 is YYEEEE in the germline V gene. CDR3 length: 14 amino acids. CDR3 sequence (DNA): TGTGCCAGCAGGGCAACAGGGGAAGGGGAGACCCAGTACTTC. Amino acid sequence: CASRATGEGETQYF.

The chain is built from TRBV13 and TRBJ1-6, with D perhaps TRBD1 (5 bases). Germline V CDR1 and CDR2: PRHDT, FYEKMQ (reference sequence). V lost 6 bases to trimming and J lost 7 bases, with 13 bases between them. The CDR3 consists of 14 residues. The DNA of the CDR3 is TGTGCCAGCAGTTTGGGGCTTCAAAATTCACCCCTCCACTTT. Translating it yields CASSLGLQNSPLHF.

V gene TRBV30 combines with J gene TRBJ1-4, with a possible D match to TRBD1 (6 bases). The V end was cut by 2 bases, the J end by 7 bases, with 14 bases between. The CDR3 totals 14 residues. The germline V gene has CDR1 GTSNPN and CDR2 SVGIG (reference sequence). The CDR3 loop is CAWSSDRTPEKLFF. CDR3 nucleotides: TGTGCCTGGAGTTCAGACAGGACTCCTGAAAAACTGTTTTTT.